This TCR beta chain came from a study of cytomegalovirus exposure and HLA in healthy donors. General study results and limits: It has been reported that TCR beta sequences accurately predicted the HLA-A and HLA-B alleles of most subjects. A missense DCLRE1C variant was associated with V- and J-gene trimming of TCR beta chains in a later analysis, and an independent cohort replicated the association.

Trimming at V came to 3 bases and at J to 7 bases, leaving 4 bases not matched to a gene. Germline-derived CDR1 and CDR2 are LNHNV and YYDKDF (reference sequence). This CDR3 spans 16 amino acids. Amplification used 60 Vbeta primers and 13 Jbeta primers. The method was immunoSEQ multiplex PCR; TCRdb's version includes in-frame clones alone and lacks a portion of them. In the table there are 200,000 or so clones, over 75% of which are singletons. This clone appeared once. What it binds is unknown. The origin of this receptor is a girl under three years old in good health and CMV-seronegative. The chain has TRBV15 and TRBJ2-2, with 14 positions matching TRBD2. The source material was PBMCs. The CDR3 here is CATSRGGLAGVGELFF. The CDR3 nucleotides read TGTGCCACCAGCAGGGGGGGACTAGCGGGAGTCGGGGAGCTGTTTTTT. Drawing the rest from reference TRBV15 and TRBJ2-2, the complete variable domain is DAMVIQNPRYQVTQFGKPVTLSCSQTLNHNVMYWYQQKSSQAPKLLFHYYDKDFNNEADTPDNFQSRRPNTSFCFLDIRSPGLGDTAMYLCATSRGGLAGVGELFFGEGSRLTVL.